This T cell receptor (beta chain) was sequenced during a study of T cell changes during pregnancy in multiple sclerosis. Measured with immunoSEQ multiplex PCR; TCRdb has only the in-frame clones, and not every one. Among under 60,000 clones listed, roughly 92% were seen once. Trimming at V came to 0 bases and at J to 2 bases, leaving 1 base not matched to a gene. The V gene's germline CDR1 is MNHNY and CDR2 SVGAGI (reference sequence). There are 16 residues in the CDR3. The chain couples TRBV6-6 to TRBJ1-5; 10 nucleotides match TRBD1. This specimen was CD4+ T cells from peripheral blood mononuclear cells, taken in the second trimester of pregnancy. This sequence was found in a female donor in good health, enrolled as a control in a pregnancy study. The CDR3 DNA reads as TGTGCCAGCAGTTACTCGGACAGGGGGGGCAATCAGCCCCAGCATTTT. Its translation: CASSYSDRGGNQPQHF.